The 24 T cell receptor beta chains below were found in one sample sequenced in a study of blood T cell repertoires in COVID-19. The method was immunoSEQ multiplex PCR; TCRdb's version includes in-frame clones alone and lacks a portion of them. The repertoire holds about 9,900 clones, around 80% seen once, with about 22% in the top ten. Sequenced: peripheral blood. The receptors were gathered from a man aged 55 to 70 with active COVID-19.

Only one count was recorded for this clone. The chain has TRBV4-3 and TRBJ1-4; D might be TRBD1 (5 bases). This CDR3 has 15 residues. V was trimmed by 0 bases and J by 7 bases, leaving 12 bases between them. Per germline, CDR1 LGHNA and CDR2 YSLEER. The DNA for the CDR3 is TGCGCCAGCAGCCAAGATCGGGGGAGGGCTGAAAAACTGTTTTTT. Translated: CASSQDRGRAEKLFF.

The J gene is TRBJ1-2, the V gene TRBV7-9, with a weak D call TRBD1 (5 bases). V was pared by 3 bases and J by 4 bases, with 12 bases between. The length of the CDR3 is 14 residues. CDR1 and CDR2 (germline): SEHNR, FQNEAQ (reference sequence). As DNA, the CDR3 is TGTGCCAGCAGCTTCGACAGCGACTCCTATGGCTACACCTTC. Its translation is CASSFDSDSYGYTF.

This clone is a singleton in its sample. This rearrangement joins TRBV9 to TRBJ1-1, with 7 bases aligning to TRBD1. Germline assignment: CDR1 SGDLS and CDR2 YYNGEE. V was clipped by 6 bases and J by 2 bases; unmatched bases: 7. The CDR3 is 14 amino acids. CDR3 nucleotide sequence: TGTGCCAGCACCCCGGACAGGCCTAACACTGAAGCTTTCTTT. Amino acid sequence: CASTPDRPNTEAFF.

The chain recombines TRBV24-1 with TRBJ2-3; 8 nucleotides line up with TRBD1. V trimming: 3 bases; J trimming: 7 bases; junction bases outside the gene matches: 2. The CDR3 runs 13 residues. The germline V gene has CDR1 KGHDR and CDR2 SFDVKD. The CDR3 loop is CATSDGQGYTQYF. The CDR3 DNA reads TGTGCCACCAGTGATGGACAGGGATATACGCAGTATTTT.

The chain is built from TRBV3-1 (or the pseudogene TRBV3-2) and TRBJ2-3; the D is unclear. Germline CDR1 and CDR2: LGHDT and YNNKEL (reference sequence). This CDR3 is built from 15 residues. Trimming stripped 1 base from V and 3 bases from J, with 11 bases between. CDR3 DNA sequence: TGTGCCAGCAGCCAAGTTCCGCAGAAAACAGATACGCAGTATTTT. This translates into CASSQVPQKTDTQYF.

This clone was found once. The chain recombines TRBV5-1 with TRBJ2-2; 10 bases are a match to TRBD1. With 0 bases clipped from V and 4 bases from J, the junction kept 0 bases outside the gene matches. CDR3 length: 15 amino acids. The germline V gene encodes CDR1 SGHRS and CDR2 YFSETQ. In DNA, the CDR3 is TGCGCCAGCAGCTTGGGGACAGGGGGCACCGGGGAGCTGTTTTTT. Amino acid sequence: CASSLGTGGTGELFF.

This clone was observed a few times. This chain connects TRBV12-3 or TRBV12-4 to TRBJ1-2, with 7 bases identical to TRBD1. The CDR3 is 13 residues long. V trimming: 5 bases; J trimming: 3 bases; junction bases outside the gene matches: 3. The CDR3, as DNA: TGTGCCAGCAGTAACAGGGGAGACTATGGCTACACCTTC. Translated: CASSNRGDYGYTF.

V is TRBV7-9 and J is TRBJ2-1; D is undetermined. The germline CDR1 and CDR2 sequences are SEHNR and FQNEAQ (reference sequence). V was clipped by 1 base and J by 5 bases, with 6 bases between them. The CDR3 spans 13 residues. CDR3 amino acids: CASSLDIHNEQFF. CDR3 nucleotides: TGTGCCAGCAGCTTAGACATCCACAATGAGCAGTTCTTC.

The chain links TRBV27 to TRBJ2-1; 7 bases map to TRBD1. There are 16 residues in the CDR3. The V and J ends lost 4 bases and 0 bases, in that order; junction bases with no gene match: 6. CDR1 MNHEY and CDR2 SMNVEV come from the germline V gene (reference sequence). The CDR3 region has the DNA TGTGCCAGCAGTTCAAAGGGACAGAACTCCTACAATGAGCAGTTCTTC. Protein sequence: CASSSKGQNSYNEQFF.

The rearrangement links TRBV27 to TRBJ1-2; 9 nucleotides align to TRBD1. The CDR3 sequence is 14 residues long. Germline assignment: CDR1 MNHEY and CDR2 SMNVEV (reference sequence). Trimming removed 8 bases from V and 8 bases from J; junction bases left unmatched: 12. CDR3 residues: CASGPGQGFKGYTF. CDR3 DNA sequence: TGTGCCAGCGGGCCAGGACAGGGGTTTAAGGGCTACACCTTC.

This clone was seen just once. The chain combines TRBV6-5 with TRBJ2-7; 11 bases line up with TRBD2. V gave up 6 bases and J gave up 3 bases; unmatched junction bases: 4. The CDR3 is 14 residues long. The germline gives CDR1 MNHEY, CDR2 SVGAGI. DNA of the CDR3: TGTGCCAGCAGCAGGACTAGCGGGTTCTACGAGCAGTACTTC. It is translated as CASSRTSGFYEQYF.

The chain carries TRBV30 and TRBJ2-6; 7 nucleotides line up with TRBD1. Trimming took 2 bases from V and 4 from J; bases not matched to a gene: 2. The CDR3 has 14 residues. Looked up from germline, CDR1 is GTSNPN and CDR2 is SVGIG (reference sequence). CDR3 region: CAWSTGAGANVLTF. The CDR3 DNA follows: TGTGCCTGGAGTACAGGGGCCGGGGCCAACGTCCTGACTTTC.

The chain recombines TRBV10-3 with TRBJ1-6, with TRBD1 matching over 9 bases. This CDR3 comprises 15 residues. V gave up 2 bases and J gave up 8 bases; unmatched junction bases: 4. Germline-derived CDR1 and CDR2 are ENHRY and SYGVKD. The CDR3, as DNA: TGTGCCATCAGTGAGGGGACAGGGACTCATTCACCCCTCCACTTT. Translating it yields CAISEGTGTHSPLHF.

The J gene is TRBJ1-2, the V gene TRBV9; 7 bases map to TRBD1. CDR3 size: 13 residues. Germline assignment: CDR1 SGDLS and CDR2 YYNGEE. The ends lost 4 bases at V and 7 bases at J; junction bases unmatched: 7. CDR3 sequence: CASSTGTASGYTF. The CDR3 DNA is TGTGCCAGCAGCACCGGGACAGCGAGTGGCTACACCTTC. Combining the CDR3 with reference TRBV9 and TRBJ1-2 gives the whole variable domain DSGVTQTPKHLITATGQRVTLRCSPRSGDLSVYWYQQSLDQGLQFLIQYYNGEERAKGNILERFSAQQFPDLHSELNLSSLELGDSALYFCASSTGTASGYTFGSGTRLTVV.

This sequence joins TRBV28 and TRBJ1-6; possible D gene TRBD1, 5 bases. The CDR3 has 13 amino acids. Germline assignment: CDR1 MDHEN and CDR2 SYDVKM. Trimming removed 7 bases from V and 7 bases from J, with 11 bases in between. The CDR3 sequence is CASIPRTNSPLHF. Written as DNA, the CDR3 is TGTGCCAGCATACCCAGGACAAATTCACCCCTCCACTTT.

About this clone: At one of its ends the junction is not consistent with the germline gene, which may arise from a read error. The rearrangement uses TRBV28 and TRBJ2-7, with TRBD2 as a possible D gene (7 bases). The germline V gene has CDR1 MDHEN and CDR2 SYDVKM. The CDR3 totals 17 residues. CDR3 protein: CASNLPLGGRGFDEQYF. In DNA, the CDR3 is TGTGCCAGCAATTTACCTTTGGGGGGGCGCGGATTCGACGAGCAGTACTTC.

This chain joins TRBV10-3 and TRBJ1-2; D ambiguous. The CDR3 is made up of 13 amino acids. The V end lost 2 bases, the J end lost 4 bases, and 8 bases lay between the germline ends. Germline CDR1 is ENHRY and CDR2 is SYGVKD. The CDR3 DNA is TGTGCCATCAGTGAGGCCGGGTCCTATGGCTACACCTTC. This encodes CAISEAGSYGYTF.

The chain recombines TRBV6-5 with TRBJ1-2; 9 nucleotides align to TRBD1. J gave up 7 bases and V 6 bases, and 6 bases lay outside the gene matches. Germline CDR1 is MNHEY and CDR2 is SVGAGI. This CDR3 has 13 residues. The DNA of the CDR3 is TGTGCCAGCAGGCCCACAGGGGGCTCTGGCTACACCTTC. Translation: CASRPTGGSGYTF.

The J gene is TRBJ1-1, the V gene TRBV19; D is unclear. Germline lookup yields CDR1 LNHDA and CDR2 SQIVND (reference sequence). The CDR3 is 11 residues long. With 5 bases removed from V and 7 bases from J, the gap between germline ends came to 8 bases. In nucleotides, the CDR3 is TGTGCCAGTAGTTCCCGTAATGAAGCTTTCTTT. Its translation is CASSSRNEAFF.

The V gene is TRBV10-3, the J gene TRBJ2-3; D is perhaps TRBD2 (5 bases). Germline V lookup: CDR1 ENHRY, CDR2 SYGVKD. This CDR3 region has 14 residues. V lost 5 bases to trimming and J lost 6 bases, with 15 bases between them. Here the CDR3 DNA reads TGTGCCATCAGTCGCAGCTCCGGGGAGGATACGCAGTATTTT. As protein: CAISRSSGEDTQYF.

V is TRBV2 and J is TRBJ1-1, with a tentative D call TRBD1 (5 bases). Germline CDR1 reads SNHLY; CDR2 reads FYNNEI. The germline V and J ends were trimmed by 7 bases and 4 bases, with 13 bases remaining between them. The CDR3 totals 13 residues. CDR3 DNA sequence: TGTGCCAGCAAGGAGGGGATTCTCACTGAAGCTTTCTTT. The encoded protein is CASKEGILTEAFF. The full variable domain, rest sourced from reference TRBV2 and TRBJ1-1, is EPEVTQTPSHQVTQMGQEVILRCVPISNHLYFYWYRQILGQKVEFLVSFYNNEISEKSEIFDDQFSVERPDGSNFTLKIRSTKLEDSAMYFCASKEGILTEAFFGQGTRLTVV.

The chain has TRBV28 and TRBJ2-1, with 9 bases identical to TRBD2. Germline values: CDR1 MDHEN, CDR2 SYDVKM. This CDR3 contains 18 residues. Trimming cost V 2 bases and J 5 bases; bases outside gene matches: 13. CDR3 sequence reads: CASSLPPWREGPDNEQFF. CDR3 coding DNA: TGTGCCAGCAGTTTACCCCCGTGGCGGGAGGGCCCAGACAATGAGCAGTTCTTC.

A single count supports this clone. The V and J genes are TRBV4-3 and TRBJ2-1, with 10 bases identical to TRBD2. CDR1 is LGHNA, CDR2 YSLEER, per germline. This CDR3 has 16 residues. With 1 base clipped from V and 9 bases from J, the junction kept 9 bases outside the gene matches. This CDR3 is CASSQAGLAGVGEQFF. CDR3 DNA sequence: TGCGCCAGCAGCCAAGCTGGGCTAGCGGGAGTGGGTGAGCAGTTCTTC.

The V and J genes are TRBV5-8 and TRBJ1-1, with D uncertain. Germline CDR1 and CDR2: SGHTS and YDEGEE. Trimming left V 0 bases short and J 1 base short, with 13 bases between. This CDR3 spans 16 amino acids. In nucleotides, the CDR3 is TGTGCCAGCAGCTTGGCCGGGAGCAGGCCGAACACTGAAGCTTTCTTT. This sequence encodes CASSLAGSRPNTEAFF.